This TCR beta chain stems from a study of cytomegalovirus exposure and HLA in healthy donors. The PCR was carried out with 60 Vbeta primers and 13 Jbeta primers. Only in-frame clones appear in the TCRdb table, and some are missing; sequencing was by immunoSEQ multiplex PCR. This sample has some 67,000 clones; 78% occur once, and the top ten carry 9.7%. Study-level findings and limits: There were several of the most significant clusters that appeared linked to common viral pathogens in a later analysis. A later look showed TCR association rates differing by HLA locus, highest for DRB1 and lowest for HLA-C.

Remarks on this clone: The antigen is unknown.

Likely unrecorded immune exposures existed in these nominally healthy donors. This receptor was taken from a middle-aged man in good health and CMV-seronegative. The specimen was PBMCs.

CDR3 protein: CASWMGRALDEQFF. CDR3 bases: TGTGCCAGCTGGATGGGCCGCGCCCTTGATGAGCAGTTCTTC. This rearrangement joins TRBV11-3 to TRBJ2-1, with unresolved D. With 8 bases removed from V and 8 bases from J, the gap between germline ends came to 19 bases. CDR1 SGHNT and CDR2 YENEEA come from the germline V gene. CDR3 length: 14 amino acids.